Listed here are 10 T cell receptor beta chains from one sample, sequenced in a study of cytomegalovirus exposure and HLA in healthy donors. The PCR made use of 60 Vbeta and 13 Jbeta primers. Sequenced by immunoSEQ multiplex PCR; TCRdb stores in-frame clones only, minus some. The sample records 55,000 to 70,000 clones, roughly 80% being singletons. Sample: PBMCs. All receptors derive from a male donor in good health and CMV-seropositive.

This clone was seen once. The chain combines TRBV19 with TRBJ1-5, with D perhaps matching TRBD1 (5 bases). V lost 5 bases and J lost 7, with 18 bases in between. Germline V CDR1 and CDR2: LNHDA, SQIVND (reference sequence). This CDR3 is 15 amino acids long. CDR3 region: CASSRGGGLGQPQHF. The CDR3 region has the DNA TGTGCCAGTAGTCGCGGGGGTGGATTGGGCCAGCCCCAGCATTTT.

This clone occurred once. This rearrangement joins TRBV27 to TRBJ1-3; D remains unclear. CDR3 size: 15 residues. CDR1 is MNHEY and CDR2 is SMNVEV in the germline V gene (reference sequence). The V gene lost 2 bases and the J gene lost 2 bases, with 10 bases spanning the gap. CDR3 nucleotide sequence: TGTGCCAGCAGTTTACTTCCCGGGGCTGGAAACACCATATATTTT. Translated: CASSLLPGAGNTIYF.

This clone showed up just a few times. The chain combines TRBV30 with TRBJ1-5, with no clear D. The CDR3 totals 15 residues. CDR1 is GTSNPN, CDR2 SVGIG, per germline (reference sequence). V was shortened by 2 bases and J by 1 base, with 12 bases between the two germline ends. In DNA form, the CDR3 reads TGTGCCTGGAGTCCGACACCTAACAGCAATCAGCCCCAGCATTTT. Translated: CAWSPTPNSNQPQHF. The whole variable domain, remainder taken from reference TRBV30 and TRBJ1-5, is SQTIHQWPATLVQPVGSPLSLECTVEGTSNPNLYWYRQAAGRGLQLLFYSVGIGQISSEVPQNLSASRPQDRQFILSSKKLLLSDSGFYLCAWSPTPNSNQPQHFGDGTRLSIL.

This sequence joins TRBV11-2 and TRBJ2-3; maybe TRBD2 (7 bases). Deletions cut 4 bases from V and 0 bases from J, with 14 bases between. This CDR3 has 16 amino acids. Germline V gene sequence: CDR1 SGHAT, CDR2 FQNNGV. CDR3 in amino acids: CASSSFGGPSTDTQYF. The CDR3 DNA follows: TGTGCCAGCAGCTCTTTCGGGGGGCCAAGCACAGATACGCAGTATTTT.

The chain couples TRBV28 to TRBJ1-1, with D maybe TRBD1 (5 bases). Per germline, CDR1 MDHEN and CDR2 SYDVKM. The CDR3 is made up of 14 amino acids. Trimming took off 2 bases at V and 10 bases at J, with 17 bases between the two ends. In nucleotides, the CDR3 is TGTGCCAGCAGTTTACCAGGGAACAAGAATGGAGCTTTCTTT. Its protein is CASSLPGNKNGAFF.

The chain combines TRBV5-1 with TRBJ1-1, with 10 positions matching TRBD1. V was pared by 9 bases and J by 3 bases, with 8 bases of the junction left unmatched. Per the germline V gene, CDR1 is SGHRS and CDR2 is YFSETQ. The CDR3 length is 14 residues. The DNA of the CDR3 is TGCGCCACCCGACAGGGGGCAGCGGACACTGAAGCTTTCTTT. Its protein is CATRQGAADTEAFF.

V usage is TRBV7-9 and J usage is TRBJ2-5; TRBD2 aligns across 8 bases. This CDR3 region has 14 residues. Germline V CDR1 and CDR2: SEHNR, FQNEAQ (reference sequence). The J segment lost 1 base and the V segment lost 5 bases, leaving 3 bases of the junction unmatched. CDR3 sequence reads: CASSKAGVQETQYF. For the CDR3, the DNA is TGTGCCAGCAGCAAAGCGGGAGTCCAAGAGACCCAGTACTTC.

The V gene is TRBV15, the J gene TRBJ1-4; 7 bases fit TRBD1. Unmatched junction bases numbered 1, after V lost 3 bases and J lost 6 bases. CDR3 length equals 13 residues. Germline V gene sequence: CDR1 LNHNV, CDR2 YYDKDF (reference sequence). DNA for the CDR3: TGTGCCACCAGCAGCGGGACAGATGAAAAACTGTTTTTT. This gives the protein CATSSGTDEKLFF.

V gene TRBV19 combines with J gene TRBJ1-5, with TRBD1 matching 11 bases. The germline V gene has CDR1 LNHDA and CDR2 SQIVND (reference sequence). J gave up 0 bases and V 5 bases, and 15 bases lay outside the gene matches. The CDR3 has 20 amino acids. CDR3 DNA sequence: TGTGCCAGTAGTCCAGGAGCCGGGACAGGGGGAAGGGGTAGCAATCAGCCCCAGCATTTT. Protein: CASSPGAGTGGRGSNQPQHF.

The rearrangement links TRBV27 to TRBJ2-7; 11 bases fit TRBD2. The CDR3 spans 15 residues. The V gene's germline CDR1 is MNHEY and CDR2 SMNVEV (reference sequence). Losses at the gene ends were 3 bases for V and 3 bases for J; bases not matched to a gene: 4. For the CDR3, the DNA is TGTGCCAGCAGTTTTGGGACTAGCGGTATCTACGAGCAGTACTTC. This translates into CASSFGTSGIYEQYF.